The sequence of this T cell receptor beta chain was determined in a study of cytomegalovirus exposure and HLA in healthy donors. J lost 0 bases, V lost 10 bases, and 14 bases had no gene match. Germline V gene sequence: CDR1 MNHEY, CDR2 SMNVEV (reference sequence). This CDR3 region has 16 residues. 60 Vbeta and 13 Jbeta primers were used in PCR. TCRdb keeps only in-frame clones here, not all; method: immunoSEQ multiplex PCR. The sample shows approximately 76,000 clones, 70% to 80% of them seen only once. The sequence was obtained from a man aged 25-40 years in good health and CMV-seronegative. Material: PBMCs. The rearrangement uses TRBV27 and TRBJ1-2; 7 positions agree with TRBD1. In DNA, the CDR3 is TGTGCCACCGGCATCGCGGGACAGTCAGCTAACTATGGCTACACCTTC. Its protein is CATGIAGQSANYGYTF.